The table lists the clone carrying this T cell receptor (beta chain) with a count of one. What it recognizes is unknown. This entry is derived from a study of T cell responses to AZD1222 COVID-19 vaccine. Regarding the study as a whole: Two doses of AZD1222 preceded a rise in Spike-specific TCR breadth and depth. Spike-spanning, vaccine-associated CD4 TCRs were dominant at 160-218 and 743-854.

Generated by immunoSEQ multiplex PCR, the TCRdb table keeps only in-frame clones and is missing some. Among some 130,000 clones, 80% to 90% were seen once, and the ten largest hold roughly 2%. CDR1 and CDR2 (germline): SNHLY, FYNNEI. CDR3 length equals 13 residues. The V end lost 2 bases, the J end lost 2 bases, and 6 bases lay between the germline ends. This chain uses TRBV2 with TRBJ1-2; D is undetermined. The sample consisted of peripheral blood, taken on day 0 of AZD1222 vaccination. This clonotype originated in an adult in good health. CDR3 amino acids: CASSEHRNYGYTF. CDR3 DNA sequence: TGTGCCAGCAGTGAACACAGAAACTATGGCTACACCTTC.